The 21 T cell receptor delta chains below come from one sample, sequenced in a study of gamma-delta T cells after stem cell transplantation. TCRdb called clones anew from the RT-PCR reads with CATT. The sample carries more than 1,300 delta-chain clones, 45% to 50% recorded once. Specimen: gamma-delta T cells. The origin of the receptors is a human donor. It is not recorded whose cells these are; they may come from a transplant donor.

This clone was observed a single time. The DNA is left out, because the CDR3 cannot be placed on it with certainty; the CDR3 is given as TCRdb lists it. V gene TRAV29/DV5 combines with J gene TRDJ1; the table's D gene call, TRDD3, was not cross checked with the DNA. The germline gives CDR1 NSMFDY, CDR2 ISSIKDK. From its first to its last residue, the CDR3 has 24 amino acids. The CDR3 sequence is CSVLLCSKRAFLQTGGSSADKLIF.

As for this clone: One base separates it from a far larger clone, so it is likely a read error. This sample also contains other DNA sequences that code for the same CDR3. V is TRDV2 and J is TRDJ1; the D gene is possibly TRDD3 (5 bases). This CDR3 spans 15 amino acids. V was clipped by 0 bases and J by 5 bases, with 15 bases between them. Germline V gene lookup returns CDR1 GEAIGNYY and CDR2 EKD. The CDR3 nucleotides are TGTGCCTGTGACACCATGGGGACCCCGGAAGATAAACTCATCTTT. It encodes CACDTMGTPEDKLIF.

A word on this clone: A read error is the likely source, as a far larger clone sits one nucleotide away. This sample also contains other DNA sequences that code for the same CDR3. The chain links TRDV2 to TRDJ1, with 9 bases that match TRDD3. The CDR3 spans 19 residues. The germline V gene encodes CDR1 GEAIGNYY and CDR2 EKD. This chain's CDR3 is CACDTGFLRGYADTDKLIF. The DNA for the CDR3 is TGTGCCTGTGACACCGGCTTCTTAAGGGGATACGCGGATACCGATAAACTCATCTTC.

V and J are TRDV2 and TRDJ1; tentative D call: TRDD3 (6 bases). The CDR3 is 18 residues long. Germline V CDR1 and CDR2: GEAIGNYY, EKD. Deletions cut 0 bases from V and 0 bases from J, with 19 bases between. DNA for the CDR3: TGTGCCTGTGACACCCTTAGGGGAGCTGGGGATTACACCGATAAACTCATCTTT. Amino acid sequence: CACDTLRGAGDYTDKLIF.

Turning to this clone: A far larger clone is only one base removed, so a read error is likely. At the DNA level, this CDR3 is encoded by other sequences in the same sample as well. This chain joins TRDV2 and TRDJ3, with 11 bases matching TRDD3. CDR1 is GEAIGNYY, CDR2 EKD, per germline. This CDR3 spans 19 amino acids. The V gene end was trimmed by 0 bases and the J gene end by 7 bases; junction bases not matched to a gene: 10. The chain's CDR3 is CACDTWGIRSGDDTRQMFF. For the CDR3, the DNA is TGTGCCTGTGACACCTGGGGGATACGGTCCGGTGATGACACCCGACAGATGTTTTTC.

In regard to this clone: The protein TCRdb gives is from a much larger clone and does not agree with this DNA's translation at residue 12, likely a read error; the protein shown here comes from the DNA. The chain carries TRDV2 and TRDJ1, with D possibly matching TRDD3 (6 bases). CDR1 and CDR2 from the germline V gene are GEAIGNYY and EKD. The CDR3 is 17 amino acids. V was cut by 4 bases and J by 4 bases, with 24 bases left in between. The CDR3 coding sequence is TGTGCCTGTGATCCTCTCACTGGGAAGAATTACATCGATAAACTCATCTTT. This encodes CACDPLTGKNYIDKLIF.

This clone was observed a single time. With only one base between it and a far larger clone, this is likely a read error. Other nucleotide sequences in the sample specify the same CDR3. The rearrangement links TRDV2 to TRDJ1, with 8 bases fitting TRDD3. The CDR3 runs 19 residues. Per germline, CDR1 GEAIGNYY and CDR2 EKD. The chain's CDR3 is CACDTLTGDTTLDADKLIF. CDR3 coding DNA: TGTGCCTGCGACACTCTTACTGGGGATACCACCCTCGATGCCGATAAACTCATCTTT.

The chain carries TRDV1 and TRDJ1; maybe TRDD3 (6 bases). The V gene's germline CDR1 is TSWWSYY and CDR2 QGS. The V and J ends lost 0 bases and 0 bases respectively, with 17 bases between them. CDR3 size: 18 residues. The chain's CDR3 is CALGELLGPNSDTDKLIF. As DNA, the CDR3 is TGTGCTCTTGGGGAACTACTGGGTCCCAATTCAGACACCGATAAACTCATCTTT.

This clone showed up just a few times. This probably arose from a read error, given a far larger clone one base away. Other DNA sequences in the same sample also yield this CDR3. The rearrangement links TRDV2 to TRDJ1; 8 nucleotides line up with TRDD3. The ends lost 3 bases at V and 0 bases at J; junction bases unmatched: 17. The germline CDR1 and CDR2 sequences are GEAIGNYY and EKD. The CDR3 spans 19 residues. The CDR3 coding sequence is TGTGCCTGTGACTCTATACAATCCTGGCTGGGGGACGACACCGATAAACTCATCTTT. This translates into CACDSIQSWLGDDTDKLIF.

This clone was seen only a few times. A much larger clone differs by one base, so this may be a read error. The V gene is TRDV1, the J gene TRDJ1, with 12 bases fitting TRDD3. The CDR3 is made up of 28 amino acids. The V segment lost 0 bases and the J segment 0 bases; nucleotides outside the gene matches: 35. CDR1 and CDR2 from the germline V gene are TSWWSYY and QGS. This CDR3 reads CALGELKRQAYPRPAGGYAPTYTDKLIF. The CDR3 DNA sequence: TGTGCTCTTGGGGAACTCAAACGGCAGGCCTACCCACGGCCTGCTGGGGGATACGCCCCCACGTACACCGATAAACTCATCTTT.

This clone is judged medium-sized. The same CDR3 also results from other DNA sequences found in this sample. The V and J genes are TRDV1 and TRDJ1, with TRDD3 matching over 13 bases. Germline V gene lookup returns CDR1 TSWWSYY and CDR2 QGS. The CDR3 length is 26 residues. V lost 2 bases to trimming and J lost 0 bases; unmatched junction nucleotides: 30. In nucleotides, the CDR3 is TGTGCTCTTGGGGAAAAGGGGTTCCTACACATCCTCCTCAGTACTGGGGGATACGAGTACACCGATAAACTCATCTTT. Protein sequence: CALGEKGFLHILLSTGGYEYTDKLIF.

About this clone: TCRdb's protein, taken from a much larger clone, differs from this DNA's translation at residue 15, likely owing to a read error; the protein displayed comes from the DNA. The chain carries TRDV2 and TRDJ1; D is possibly TRDD2 (5 bases). Germline V lookup: CDR1 GEAIGNYY, CDR2 EKD. This CDR3 region has 17 residues. CDR3: CACDMLVPTLYTDKPIF. CDR3 sequence (DNA): TGTGCCTGTGACATGCTGGTCCCTACCCTGTACACCGATAAACCCATCTTT.

This clone was observed once. This clone may be a read error of a much larger clone one base away. Other DNA variants within this sample encode the same CDR3. The V call is TRDV1, the J call TRDJ1; TRDD2 matches at 9 bases. CDR3 length equals 19 residues. In germline, CDR1 is TSWWSYY, CDR2 QGS. Unmatched junction bases numbered 18, after V lost 3 bases and J lost 4 bases. Written as DNA, the CDR3 is TGTGCTCTTGGGGACGGGCCAGCCTTCCTACCCGGGTTCCGCGATAAACTCATCTTT. As protein: CALGDGPAFLPGFRDKLIF.

As regards this clone: This may be a read error: a much more frequent sequence differs by one nucleotide. J is TRDJ1 and V is TRDV1, with 9 positions matching TRDD3. The CDR3 has 23 residues. The J segment lost 4 bases and the V segment lost 3 bases, leaving 30 bases of the junction unmatched. The germline V gene encodes CDR1 TSWWSYY and CDR2 QGS. The DNA of the CDR3 is TGTGCTCTTGGGGACTACCAATCTCCTACTTTCTGGGGGATTCGAAGGGCGAACGATAAACTCATCTTT. Amino acid sequence: CALGDYQSPTFWGIRRANDKLIF.

V usage is TRDV2 and J usage is TRDJ1, with 12 bases identical to TRDD3. The CDR3 consists of 18 residues. Germline loops: CDR1 GEAIGNYY, CDR2 EKD. J was trimmed by 3 bases and V by 0 bases; bases with no gene match: 10. CDR3 in DNA: TGTGCCTGTGACACCATGCCTCCGACTGGGGGATACTCCGATAAACTCATCTTT. Amino acid sequence: CACDTMPPTGGYSDKLIF.

Of note for this clone: The likely explanation is a read error, given a far larger clone one base away. In the same sample, other DNA sequences code for this CDR3. The chain couples TRDV2 to TRDJ1; D may be TRDD3 (5 bases). This CDR3 is built from 14 residues. Germline CDR1 reads GEAIGNYY; CDR2 reads EKD. Trimming pared 3 bases from V and 2 bases from J, leaving 12 bases between. The CDR3 reads CACDAGLRTDKLIF. For the CDR3, the DNA is TGTGCCTGTGACGCGGGATTGAGAACCGATAAACTCATCTTT.

By share, this clone counts as medium-sized. Other DNA sequences in this specimen translate into the identical CDR3. The chain links TRDV1 to TRDJ1; 7 bases align to TRDD3. V was pared by 5 bases and J by 0 bases, with 21 bases of the junction left unmatched. The CDR3 is made up of 20 amino acids. Looked up from germline, CDR1 is TSWWSYY and CDR2 is QGS. The CDR3 nucleotides read TGTGCTCTTGGGAAGCGGATACTAGACCGTACTGGGGATAACACCGATAAACTCATCTTT. Translation gives CALGKRILDRTGDNTDKLIF.

Points on this clone: One base separates it from a far larger clone, so it is likely a read error. The chain couples TRDV2 to TRDJ1, with TRDD3 identical over 8 bases. CDR1 and CDR2 (germline): GEAIGNYY, EKD. The CDR3 length is 17 residues. In DNA form, the CDR3 reads TGTGCCCGTGACACTCCCGGTCTCTCGGGGATACATGGTAAACTCATCTTT. This codes for CARDTPGLSGIHGKLIF.

The chain couples TRDV1 to TRDJ1; 13 bases agree with TRDD3. V gave up 2 bases and J gave up 5 bases; unmatched junction bases: 23. The germline gives CDR1 TSWWSYY, CDR2 QGS. The CDR3 length is 22 residues. The DNA of the CDR3 is TGTGCTCTTGGGGAAGGGGGACCGAACCCCCAACTACTGGGGGATACGCCAGATAAACTCATCTTT. Encoded protein: CALGEGGPNPQLLGDTPDKLIF.

J is TRDJ1 and V is TRAV29/DV5; either TRDD1, TRDD2 or TRDD3 may fit D (6 bases each). The ends were cut back, 0 bases at V and 0 bases at J, with 24 bases in the middle. The CDR3 spans 19 residues. Per germline, CDR1 NSMFDY and CDR2 ISSIKDK. The CDR3 coding sequence is TGTGCAGCAAGCGCCTCCTACGTACTGGGAAATAAATACACCGATAAACTCATCTTT. It encodes CAASASYVLGNKYTDKLIF.

Only a few counts were recorded for this clone. A much larger clonotype is one base distant, so this may be a read error. The sample contains more than one DNA sequence encoding this CDR3. V usage is TRDV2 and J usage is TRDJ1; 8 positions agree with TRDD3. V lost 1 base and J lost 5; bases outside the gene matches: 11. The CDR3 covers 16 residues. Germline-derived CDR1 and CDR2 are GEAIGNYY and EKD. The CDR3 region is CACDTLGGGYVDKLIF. In DNA, the CDR3 is TGTGCCTGTGACACGCTAGGAGGGGGATATGTTGATAAACTCATCTTT.